The 15 T cell receptor beta chains below were found in one sample sequenced in a study of cytomegalovirus exposure and HLA in healthy donors. The PCR had 60 Vbeta and 13 Jbeta primers. TCRdb keeps only in-frame clones here, not all; method: immunoSEQ multiplex PCR. The profile shows under 110,000 clones, 80% to 90% of them singletons. Source material: PBMCs. Receptors were obtained from a man aged 45-65 years in good health and CMV-seronegative.

V usage is TRBV6-4 and J usage is TRBJ2-1; 8 nucleotides agree with TRBD2. V trimming: 2 bases; J trimming: 8 bases; junction bases outside the gene matches: 11. CDR1 and CDR2 from the germline V gene are MRHNA and SNTAGT. CDR3 length: 16 amino acids. Here the CDR3 DNA reads TGTGCCAGCAGTGACCATGGCGGGGGGAACCACGATGAGCAGTTCTTC. This sequence encodes CASSDHGGGNHDEQFF.

The V and J genes are TRBV5-6 and TRBJ2-2, with 8 nucleotides matching TRBD1. V was pared by 2 bases and J by 2 bases, with 5 bases of the junction left unmatched. The CDR3 runs 16 residues. Germline V gene data show CDR1 as SGHDT and CDR2 as YYEEEE. The DNA for the CDR3 is TGTGCCAGCAGCTTTTCCGGGACAGGAAACACCGGGGAGCTGTTTTTT. Encoded protein: CASSFSGTGNTGELFF.

This chain joins TRBV10-3 and TRBJ2-3; D uncertain. The CDR3 covers 14 residues. CDR1 is ENHRY, CDR2 SYGVKD, per germline. V was shortened by 4 bases and J by 0 bases, with 8 bases between the two germline ends. The CDR3 loop is CAISVETSTDTQYF. The CDR3 DNA sequence: TGTGCCATCAGTGTCGAGACTAGCACAGATACGCAGTATTTT.

The chain combines TRBV7-2 with TRBJ2-3, with 13 bases lining up with TRBD2. CDR3 length: 16 residues. V was pared by 3 bases and J by 5 bases, with 5 bases of the junction left unmatched. Germline values: CDR1 SGHTA, CDR2 FQGNSA. In nucleotides, the CDR3 is TGTGCCAGCAGCTTTACTAGCGGGGGGGCGGGAGATACGCAGTATTTT. Its translation is CASSFTSGGAGDTQYF.

The CDR3 spells CASGRANEKLFF. The DNA for the CDR3 is TGTGCCAGCGGGCGGGCTAATGAAAAACTGTTTTTT. The chain recombines TRBV7-2 with TRBJ1-4; D remains unclear. The CDR3 covers 12 residues. Germline CDR1 and CDR2: SGHTA and FQGNSA. Trimming removed 8 bases from V and 3 bases from J, with 7 bases in between.

The CDR3 protein is CASSSSEVDRRGYTF. CDR3 coding DNA: TGTGCCAGCAGTTCGAGCGAAGTGGACAGAAGAGGCTACACCTTC. This sequence joins TRBV27 and TRBJ1-2; tentative D call: TRBD1 (6 bases). CDR3 length equals 15 residues. V gave up 4 bases and J gave up 8 bases, with 20 bases separating them. Germline lookup yields CDR1 MNHEY and CDR2 SMNVEV (reference sequence).

This clone was counted between two and nine times. The genes are TRBV2 and TRBJ1-2; no definite D call. Germline CDR1 SNHLY, CDR2 FYNNEI. This CDR3 region has 13 residues. Trimming shortened V by 4 bases and J by 12 bases, and 18 bases separated the two germline ends. CDR3 coding DNA: TGTGCCAGCAGTGGCGCGGTGGCGACTTACCACACCTTC. Amino acids: CASSGAVATYHTF.

The chain couples TRBV12-5 to TRBJ1-1, with 10 bases that match TRBD1. CDR1 is LGHNT, CDR2 FRNRAP, per germline. J was trimmed by 7 bases and V by 6 bases; bases with no gene match: 14. The CDR3 has 16 residues. CDR3 DNA sequence: TGTGCTAGTGGCCGCACCCCGGGACAGGGGACCCATGAAGCTTTCTTT. It yields the protein CASGRTPGQGTHEAFF.

The V call is TRBV11-3, the J call TRBJ2-1, with 10 bases matching TRBD2. The CDR3 contains 14 residues. Trimming cost V 4 bases and J 6 bases; bases outside gene matches: 3. Germline CDR1 reads SGHNT; CDR2 reads YENEEA. The CDR3 reads CASSSLAGSNEQFF. Here the CDR3 DNA reads TGTGCCAGCAGCTCACTAGCGGGGTCCAATGAGCAGTTCTTC.

The gene calls are TRBV28 and TRBJ1-2; the D gene is possibly TRBD1 (6 bases). The CDR3 loop spans 16 amino acids. In germline, CDR1 is MDHEN, CDR2 SYDVKM. V lost 6 bases to trimming and J lost 4 bases, with 21 bases between them. CDR3 region: CASRYTGAGDGYGYTF. In DNA form, the CDR3 reads TGTGCCAGCAGATATACAGGAGCAGGGGACGGCTATGGCTACACCTTC.

J is TRBJ1-5 and V is TRBV19; D gene ambiguous. The CDR3 has 15 amino acids. The germline CDR1 and CDR2 sequences are LNHDA and SQIVND (reference sequence). Between the trimmed V and J ends, which lost 5 bases and 6 bases, there was a span of 17 bases. The CDR3 DNA follows: TGTGCCAGTAGTCCCCGAGGAAAGGTGGGTCAGCCCCAGCATTTT. Translating it yields CASSPRGKVGQPQHF.

The chain combines TRBV4-3 with TRBJ2-3, with D hard to call. Germline assignment: CDR1 LGHNA and CDR2 YSLEER. The V gene lost 0 bases and the J gene lost 4 bases, with 8 bases spanning the gap. This CDR3 comprises 14 residues. The DNA for the CDR3 is TGCGCCAGCAGCCAAGATGGTCCGGCAGATACGCAGTATTTT. It encodes CASSQDGPADTQYF.

The chain combines TRBV4-1 with TRBJ1-6; D is uncertain. The ends were cut back, 3 bases at V and 8 bases at J, with 17 bases in the middle. This CDR3 contains 16 residues. Germline CDR1 is MGHRA and CDR2 is YSYEKL. This CDR3 reads CASSHTGIDPYSPLHF. CDR3 in DNA: TGCGCCAGCAGCCACACCGGGATTGACCCCTATTCACCCCTCCACTTT.

This clone has only a few counts. The chain uses TRBV5-1 and TRBJ2-7; D may be TRBD1 (6 bases). The V gene lost 4 bases and the J gene lost 3 bases, with 14 bases spanning the gap. The CDR3 runs 14 residues. Germline V lookup: CDR1 SGHRS, CDR2 YFSETQ. The CDR3 DNA is TGCGCCAGCAGCCCAGGTGGACAGTTCTACGAGCAGTACTTC. Translated: CASSPGGQFYEQYF. Using reference TRBV5-1 and TRBJ2-7 for the parts outside the CDR3, the full variable domain is KAGVTQTPRYLIKTRGQQVTLSCSPISGHRSVSWYQQTPGQGLQFLFEYFSETQRNKGNFPGRFSGRQFSNSRSEMNVSTLELGDSALYLCASSPGGQFYEQYFGPGTRLTVT.

This clone has only a few counts. J is TRBJ2-1 and V is TRBV6-5; the match to TRBD2 covers 8 bases. V lost 7 bases, J lost 7 bases, and 9 bases stayed unmatched. Per germline, CDR1 MNHEY and CDR2 SVGAGI. CDR3 length: 14 residues. The CDR3 is CASTPGTSVNEQFF. Written as DNA, the CDR3 is TGTGCCAGCACCCCAGGGACTAGTGTGAATGAGCAGTTCTTC.